Shown below are 9 T cell receptor beta chains from a single sample sequenced in a study of patients and donors after allogeneic stem cell transplantation. TCRdb passed the RT-PCR reads through MiXCR, listing each CDR3 protein once. Found here are over 150,000 distinct CDR3 sequences, approximately 28% of them singletons; the top ten hold roughly 3.2%. Sequencing was performed on blood, either unsorted or a sorted T cell fraction (not recorded which). The receptors shown here come from a human donor who was either an allogeneic HSCT recipient or a stem cell or donor lymphocyte infusion donor (not recorded which). It is not recorded whose cells these are; they may come from a transplant donor.

This clonotype turned up a few times. The chain carries TRBV12-3 or TRBV12-4 and TRBJ1-2, with a weak D call TRBD1 (5 bases). V shed 7 bases and J shed 0 bases, with 9 bases lying between them. The CDR3 runs to 13 residues. This CDR3 reads CASNPTANYGYTF. The CDR3 DNA is TGTGCCAGCAATCCGACAGCTAACTATGGCTACACCTTC.

This clonotype was counted between two and nine times. The genes are TRBV27 and TRBJ2-7; D perhaps matches TRBD2 (6 bases). Deletions cut 7 bases from V and 4 bases from J, with 23 bases between. This CDR3 is built from 16 residues. The germline CDR1 and CDR2 sequences are MNHEY and SMNVEV (reference sequence). CDR3 sequence reads: CASMGKGGPARYEQYF. In DNA form, the CDR3 reads TGTGCCAGCATGGGAAAGGGAGGCCCTGCGAGGTACGAGCAGTACTTC.

This clonotype was detected a few times. The CDR3 nucleotides are TGTGCCAGCAGCTTAGGACACAAGTTGCGAGGAAACACCATATATTTT. Translating it yields CASSLGHKLRGNTIYF. The chain employs TRBV7-2 and TRBJ1-3, with D hard to call. There are 16 residues in the CDR3. Between the trimmed V and J ends, which lost 1 base and 4 bases, there was a span of 14 bases. In germline, CDR1 is SGHTA, CDR2 FQGNSA. Complete variable domain (other parts from reference TRBV7-2 and TRBJ1-3): GAGVSQSPSNKVTEKGKDVELRCDPISGHTALYWYRQSLGQGLEFLIYFQGNSAPDKSGLPSDRFSAERTGGSVSTLTIQRTQQEDSAVYLCASSLGHKLRGNTIYFGEGSWLTVV.

This sequence joins TRBV28 and TRBJ1-4, with unresolved D. This CDR3 has 12 amino acids. V was cut by 2 bases and J by 12 bases, with 10 bases left in between. CDR1 is MDHEN and CDR2 is SYDVKM in the germline V gene. Here the CDR3 reads CASSLGGRELFF. For the CDR3, the DNA is TGTGCCAGCAGTTTAGGTGGGCGGGAACTGTTTTTT.

The V gene is TRBV4-3, the J gene TRBJ2-7, with 7 bases lining up with TRBD2. Germline trimming cut 2 bases from V and 2 bases from J; bases unmatched to any gene: 6. From germline, CDR1 is LGHNA and CDR2 YSLEER. The length of the CDR3 is 15 residues. CDR3 in DNA: TGCGCCAGCAGCCAATTTTTTCGGGAGGCCTACGAGCAGTACTTC. This gives the protein CASSQFFREAYEQYF.

This clonotype has just a few counts. The chain uses TRBV12-3 or TRBV12-4 and TRBJ2-1; D is uncertain. The CDR3 consists of 14 residues. V gave up 4 bases and J gave up 9 bases, with 16 bases separating them. DNA of the CDR3: TGTGCCAGCAGTTCTAGTATACGCAGAGGTGAGCAGTTCTTC. As protein: CASSSSIRRGEQFF.

This clonotype was recorded at least ten times. The J gene is TRBJ1-5, the V gene TRBV28; 8 nucleotides match TRBD1. The germline V gene encodes CDR1 MDHEN and CDR2 SYDVKM. The CDR3 runs to 14 residues. V shed 6 bases, J shed 10 bases, and the junction held 11 bases outside the gene matches. CDR3 coding DNA: TGTGCCAGCAGGCCAGGACAGGGAATCGGACCCCAGCATTTT. Translated, it gives CASRPGQGIGPQHF.

The table lists this clonotype with a few counts. The chain has TRBV6-5 and TRBJ2-5; D is unclear. This CDR3 is 11 amino acids long. Germline V CDR1 and CDR2: MNHEY, SVGAGI. Trimming took off 2 bases at V and 3 bases at J, with 1 base between the two ends. This chain's CDR3 is CASSYEETQYF. DNA for the CDR3: TGTGCCAGCAGTTACGAAGAGACCCAGTACTTC.

The chain uses TRBV5-1 and TRBJ2-1; D is uncertain. This CDR3 comprises 14 residues. The germline gives CDR1 SGHRS, CDR2 YFSETQ. Deletions cut 6 bases from V and 6 bases from J, with 16 bases between. CDR3 in amino acids: CASTETETFNEQFF. DNA for the CDR3: TGCGCCAGCACCGAGACGGAAACATTCAATGAGCAGTTCTTC.